This passage covers 15 T cell receptor beta chains from one sample sequenced in a study of blood T cell repertoires in COVID-19. Profiling relied on immunoSEQ multiplex PCR, and the TCRdb table lists in-frame clones only, not all of them. The repertoire holds 400,000 to 550,000 clones, with 80% to 90% as singletons. Sequences were obtained from peripheral blood. Receptors originate from a woman in her thirties with acute or convalescent COVID-19.

The chain employs TRBV19 and TRBJ2-1; 9 nucleotides match TRBD1. The CDR3 covers 19 residues. The V and J ends lost 3 bases and 2 bases, in that order; junction bases with no gene match: 14. Germline V lookup: CDR1 LNHDA, CDR2 SQIVND (reference sequence). The CDR3 sequence: CASSIRPIRTGDPYNEQFF. In DNA, the CDR3 is TGTGCCAGTAGTATCCGTCCTATTCGGACAGGGGACCCCTACAATGAGCAGTTCTTC.

This chain uses TRBV29-1 with TRBJ2-7; TRBD2 is a possible D gene (5 bases). The CDR3 totals 12 residues. Germline CDR1 and CDR2: SQVTM and ANQGSEA. V was shortened by 5 bases and J by 5 bases, with 13 bases between the two germline ends. The DNA of the CDR3 is TGCAGCGTTATGGCGGGTTCCCACGAGCAGTACTTC. Protein product: CSVMAGSHEQYF.

J is TRBJ1-1 and V is TRBV4-1, with a possible D match to TRBD1 (5 bases). The CDR3 is 13 residues long. V dropped 4 bases and J dropped 3 bases, with 9 bases sitting between them. Germline CDR1 is MGHRA and CDR2 is YSYEKL. Here the CDR3 DNA reads TGCGCCAGCAGCCGTGAAGGGGACACTGAAGCTTTCTTT. Its translation: CASSREGDTEAFF.

This sequence joins TRBV28 and TRBJ2-7, with D perhaps matching TRBD1 (5 bases). CDR1 and CDR2 from the germline V gene are MDHEN and SYDVKM. There are 12 residues in the CDR3. The CDR3 nucleotides read TGTGCAACCTACGACAGCAACTACGAGCAGTACTTC. This encodes CATYDSNYEQYF.

V and J are TRBV6-6 and TRBJ2-1; weak D call: TRBD2 (7 bases). Germline V lookup: CDR1 MNHNY, CDR2 SVGAGI (reference sequence). CDR3 length: 15 amino acids. The V end was cut by 2 bases, the J end by 7 bases, with 15 bases between. The CDR3 is CASSYEGGGYNEQFF. CDR3 DNA sequence: TGTGCCAGCAGTTACGAAGGGGGGGGTTATAATGAGCAGTTCTTC.

The chain couples TRBV13 to TRBJ2-1, with no clear D. This CDR3 is built from 13 residues. Germline V gives CDR1 PRHDT, CDR2 FYEKMQ (reference sequence). V lost 1 base, J lost 4 bases, and 5 bases lay in between. As DNA, the CDR3 is TGTGCCAGCAGCTTAGCGGGTTACAATGAGCAGTTCTTC. It codes for CASSLAGYNEQFF.

The chain couples TRBV19 to TRBJ1-4, with no clear D. The CDR3 runs 17 residues. Trimming removed 6 bases at V and 5 bases at J, with 22 bases between. Germline lookup yields CDR1 LNHDA and CDR2 SQIVND (reference sequence). The CDR3 DNA follows: TGTGCCAGTAGACACGGAGGAAGCGGCAGTGCAAATGAAAAACTGTTTTTT. Protein sequence: CASRHGGSGSANEKLFF. The variable domain in full, completed from reference TRBV19 and TRBJ1-4, reads DGGITQSPKYLFRKEGQNVTLSCEQNLNHDAMYWYRQDPGQGLRLIYYSQIVNDFQKGDIAEGYSVSREKKESFPLTVTSAQKNPTAFYLCASRHGGSGSANEKLFFGSGTQLSVL.

This clone showed up just a few times. This chain links TRBV6-6 with TRBJ1-1, with D uncertain. Germline V gene lookup returns CDR1 MNHNY and CDR2 SVGAGI (reference sequence). V was pared by 6 bases and J by 5 bases, with 19 bases between. The CDR3 has 15 residues. CDR3 residues: CASSHWGGSSTEAFF. The DNA of the CDR3 is TGTGCCAGCAGCCACTGGGGAGGATCGAGTACTGAAGCTTTCTTT.

CDR3 DNA: TGTGCCAGCAGCCAAGATTTTTTGCCTAGCGGGGACAATGAGCAGTTCTTC. This codes for CASSQDFLPSGDNEQFF. The chain links TRBV3-1 (or the pseudogene TRBV3-2) to TRBJ2-1; 9 bases are a match to TRBD2. Losses at the gene ends were 0 bases for V and 5 bases for J; bases not matched to a gene: 8. Germline V gene lookup returns CDR1 LGHDT and CDR2 YNNKEL (reference sequence). This CDR3 is built from 17 residues.

This clone was counted a few times. The rearrangement links TRBV25-1 to TRBJ1-1; TRBD1 is a possible D gene (5 bases). Germline V CDR1 and CDR2: MGHDK, SYGVNS. Trimming pared 4 bases from V and 3 bases from J, leaving 15 bases between. This CDR3 has 15 amino acids. The CDR3 sequence: CASSVAGNEDTEAFF. In DNA form, the CDR3 reads TGTGCCAGCAGTGTAGCAGGGAATGAGGACACTGAAGCTTTCTTT.

The chain uses TRBV19 and TRBJ1-2, with D unresolved. The germline V gene has CDR1 LNHDA and CDR2 SQIVND (reference sequence). V dropped 6 bases and J dropped 4 bases, with 9 bases sitting between them. CDR3 length: 12 residues. Written as DNA, the CDR3 is TGTGCCAGTAGCTACTCTGTCTATGGCTACACCTTC. Translation: CASSYSVYGYTF.

CDR3: CASSLDIGDGYTF. The CDR3, as DNA: TGTGCCAGCAGCTTAGATATCGGGGATGGCTACACCTTC. This rearrangement joins TRBV11-2 to TRBJ1-2; D is ambiguous. Germline V gene lookup returns CDR1 SGHAT and CDR2 FQNNGV. V was cut by 0 bases and J by 6 bases, with 8 bases left in between. The CDR3 is 13 residues long.

The chain combines TRBV10-3 with TRBJ1-1; 7 bases fit TRBD1. Germline V gene data show CDR1 as ENHRY and CDR2 as SYGVKD. V lost 2 bases and J lost 0; bases outside the gene matches: 6. This CDR3 comprises 16 residues. CDR3: CAISETTGVLNTEAFF. The CDR3 bases are TGTGCCATCAGTGAGACAACAGGGGTCTTGAACACTGAAGCTTTCTTT.

The rearrangement links TRBV5-6 to TRBJ2-2; D is perhaps TRBD2 (6 bases). CDR3 size: 15 residues. CDR1 is SGHDT, CDR2 YYEEEE, per germline. V was trimmed by 3 bases and J by 3 bases, leaving 12 bases between them. The CDR3 coding sequence is TGTGCCAGCAGCTGGAGGGTAGAGTACACCGGGGAGCTGTTTTTT. This gives the protein CASSWRVEYTGELFF. The full variable domain, completed using reference TRBV5-6 and TRBJ2-2, is DAGVTQSPTHLIKTRGQQVTLRCSPKSGHDTVSWYQQALGQGPQFIFQYYEEEERQRGNFPDRFSGHQFPNYSSELNVNALLLGDSALYLCASSWRVEYTGELFFGEGSRLTVL.

V is TRBV19 and J is TRBJ1-3; perhaps TRBD1 as D (5 bases). Per the germline V gene, CDR1 is LNHDA and CDR2 is SQIVND (reference sequence). The V end lost 6 bases, the J end lost 1 base, and 7 bases lay between the germline ends. CDR3 length: 13 amino acids. The CDR3 DNA sequence: TGTGCCAGTAGCCACAGGTCTGGAAACACCATATATTTT. Encoded protein: CASSHRSGNTIYF. Full variable domain (remainder filled in from reference TRBV19 and TRBJ1-3): DGGITQSPKYLFRKEGQNVTLSCEQNLNHDAMYWYRQDPGQGLRLIYYSQIVNDFQKGDIAEGYSVSREKKESFPLTVTSAQKNPTAFYLCASSHRSGNTIYFGEGSWLTVV.